The sequence of this T cell receptor beta chain was determined in a study of control samples from healthy donors and cancer patients. TCRdb's table, derived via immunoSEQ multiplex PCR, lists solely in-frame clones and lacks some. Listed are some 180,000 clones; around 2% falls within the top ten. Between the trimmed V and J ends, which lost 2 bases and 4 bases, there was a span of 8 bases. Germline V lookup: CDR1 SGHTA, CDR2 FQGNSA. The length of the CDR3 is 13 residues. The chain is built from TRBV7-2 and TRBJ1-1, with D hard to call. This TCR was sampled from a woman aged 30 to 39 in good health. What was sequenced was blood. The CDR3 DNA reads as TGTGCCAGCAGCTTAACGGCGGCCACTGAAGCTTTCTTT. It yields the protein CASSLTAATEAFF.